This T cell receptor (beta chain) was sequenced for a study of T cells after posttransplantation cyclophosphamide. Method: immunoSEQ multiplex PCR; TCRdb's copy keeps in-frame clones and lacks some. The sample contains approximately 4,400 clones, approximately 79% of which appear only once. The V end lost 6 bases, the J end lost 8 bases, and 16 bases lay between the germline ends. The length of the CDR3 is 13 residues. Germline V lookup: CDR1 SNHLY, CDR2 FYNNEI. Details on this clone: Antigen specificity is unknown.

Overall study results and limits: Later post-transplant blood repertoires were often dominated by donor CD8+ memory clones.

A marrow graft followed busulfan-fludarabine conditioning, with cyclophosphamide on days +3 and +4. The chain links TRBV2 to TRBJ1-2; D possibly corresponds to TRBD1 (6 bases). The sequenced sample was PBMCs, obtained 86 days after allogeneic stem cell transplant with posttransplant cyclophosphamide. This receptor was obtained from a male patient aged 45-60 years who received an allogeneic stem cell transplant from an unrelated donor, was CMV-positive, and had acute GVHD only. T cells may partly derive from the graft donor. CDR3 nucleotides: TGTGCCAGCAGCGGAGGGGGGGGGCTGGGCTACACCTTC. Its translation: CASSGGGGLGYTF.